This TCR beta chain was sequenced during a study of cytomegalovirus exposure and HLA in healthy donors. As for the study in general: In terms of ancestry, the Caucasian-associated cluster contained roughly 81% of the approximately 400 genotyped donors.

Concerning this clone: Antigen unknown.

All donors participated as healthy donors of bone marrow. 60 Vbeta and 13 Jbeta primers were used in PCR. Measured with immunoSEQ multiplex PCR; TCRdb has only the in-frame clones, and not every one. The sample carries around 180,000 clones, over 60% recorded once. The CDR3 sequence is 15 residues long. Germline V gives CDR1 SQVTM, CDR2 ANQGSEA. V was cut by 6 bases and J by 4 bases, with 19 bases left in between. Study-level points and caveats: It emerged from a later analysis that several of the most significant clusters appeared to be linked to common viral pathogens.

The sequence was obtained from a woman between 40 and 55 years old in good health and CMV-seronegative. The V gene is TRBV29-1, the J gene TRBJ1-5, with TRBD1 as a possible D gene (6 bases). The sequenced sample was PBMCs. CDR3 sequence: CSVTYPGHLNQPQHF. The CDR3 region has the DNA TGCAGCGTGACTTACCCGGGACACCTAAATCAGCCCCAGCATTTT.